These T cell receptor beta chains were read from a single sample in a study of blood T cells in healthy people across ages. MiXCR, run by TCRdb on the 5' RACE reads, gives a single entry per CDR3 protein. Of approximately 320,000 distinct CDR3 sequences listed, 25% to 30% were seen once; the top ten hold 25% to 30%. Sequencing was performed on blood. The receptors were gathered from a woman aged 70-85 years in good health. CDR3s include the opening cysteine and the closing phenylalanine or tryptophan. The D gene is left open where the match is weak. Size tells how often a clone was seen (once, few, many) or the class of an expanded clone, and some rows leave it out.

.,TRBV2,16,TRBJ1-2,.,CASSGLRSTSNYGYTF,TGTGCCAGCAGTGGGCTCCGAAGCACTTCCAACTATGGCTACACCTTC
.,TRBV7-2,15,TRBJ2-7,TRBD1,CASSLSPTGIYEQYF,TGTGCCAGCAGCTTATCCCCGACAGGGATCTACGAGCAGTACTTC
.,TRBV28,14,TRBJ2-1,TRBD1,CASTRDRAFNEQFF,TGTGCCAGCACAAGGGACAGGGCGTTTAATGAGCAGTTCTTC
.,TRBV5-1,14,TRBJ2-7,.,CASSEDSSSYEQYF,TGCGCCAGCAGCGAGGACAGTTCTTCCTACGAGCAGTACTTC
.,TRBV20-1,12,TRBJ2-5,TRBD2,CSAPTSGETQYF,TGCAGTGCTCCGACTAGCGGCGAGACCCAGTACTTC
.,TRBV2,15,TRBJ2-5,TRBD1,CASRPGTGGVETQYF,TGTGCCAGCAGACCCGGGACAGGGGGCGTGGAGACCCAGTACTTC
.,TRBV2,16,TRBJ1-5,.,CASGEEGTTSNQPQHF,TGTGCCAGCGGGGAAGAAGGTACTACGAGCAATCAGCCCCAGCATTTT
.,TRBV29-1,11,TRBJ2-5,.,CSVAPEETQYF,TGCAGCGTTGCCCCAGAGGAGACCCAGTACTTC
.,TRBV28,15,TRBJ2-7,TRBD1,CASSLAGTVAYEQYF,TGTGCCAGCAGTCTCGCCGGGACAGTTGCCTACGAGCAGTACTTC
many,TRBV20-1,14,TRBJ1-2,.,CSAREIGGVLGYTF,TGCAGTGCTAGAGAGATTGGAGGGGTATTGGGCTACACCTTC
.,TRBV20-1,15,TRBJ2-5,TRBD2,CSARATSGRGETQYF,TGCAGTGCTAGGGCGACTAGCGGGAGAGGAGAGACCCAGTACTTC
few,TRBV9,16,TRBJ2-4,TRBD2,CASSVAPGGAKNIQYF,TGTGCCAGCAGCGTGGCCCCGGGGGGAGCCAAAAACATTCAGTACTTC
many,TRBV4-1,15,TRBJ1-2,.,CASSQDLLTAHGYTF,TGCGCCAGCAGCCAAGACCTCTTAACTGCCCATGGCTACACCTTC
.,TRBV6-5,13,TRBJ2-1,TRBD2,CASRGLGRNEQFF,TGTGCCAGCAGAGGACTAGGGCGCAATGAGCAGTTCTTC
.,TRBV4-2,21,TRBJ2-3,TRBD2,CASSQVRLAGVEYRSTDTQYF,TGTGCCAGCAGCCAAGTTAGACTAGCGGGAGTGGAGTACCGAAGCACAGATACGCAGTATTTT
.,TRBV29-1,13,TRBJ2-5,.,CSVGAGGQEAQYF,TGCAGCGTTGGGGCGGGCGGCCAAGAGGCCCAGTACTTC
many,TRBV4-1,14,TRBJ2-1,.,CASSRESVYNEQFF,TGCGCCAGCAGCCGAGAGAGCGTCTACAATGAGCAGTTCTTC
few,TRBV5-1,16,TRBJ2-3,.,CASSLNGRASTDTQYF,TGCGCCAGCAGCTTGAACGGACGTGCTAGCACAGATACGCAGTATTTT
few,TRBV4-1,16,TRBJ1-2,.,CASSQARSSYIYGYTF,TGCGCCAGCAGCCAGGCCCGTTCTAGTTACATCTATGGCTACACCTTC
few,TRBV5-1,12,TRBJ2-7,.,CASSIEGYEQYF,TGCGCCAGCAGCATAGAGGGGTACGAGCAGTACTTC
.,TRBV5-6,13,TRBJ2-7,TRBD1,CASSFYRGYEQYF,TGTGCCAGCAGCTTCTACAGGGGTTACGAGCAGTACTTC
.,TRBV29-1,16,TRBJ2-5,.,CSPVGWGALYQETQYF,TGCAGCCCCGTTGGGTGGGGCGCCCTGTACCAAGAGACCCAGTACTTC
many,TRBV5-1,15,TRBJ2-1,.,CASRLGPSSYNEQFF,TGCGCCAGCAGATTGGGGCCCAGCTCCTACAATGAGCAGTTCTTC
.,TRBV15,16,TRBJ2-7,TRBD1,CATSRLPRTGSNEQYF,TGTGCCACCAGCAGACTACCAAGGACAGGGTCTAACGAGCAGTACTTC
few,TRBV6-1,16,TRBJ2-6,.,CASSGTTLSGANVLTF,TGTGCCAGCAGTGGGACAACCTTATCTGGGGCCAACGTCCTGACTTTC
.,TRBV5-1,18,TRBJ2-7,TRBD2,CASSLALAGATSSYEQYF,TGCGCCAGCAGCTTGGCCCTAGCGGGGGCAACCAGCTCCTACGAGCAGTACTTC
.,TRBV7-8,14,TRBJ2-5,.,CASSLSGSAETQYF,TGTGCCAGCAGTTTAAGTGGGAGCGCGGAGACCCAGTACTTC
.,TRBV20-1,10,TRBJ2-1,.,CSAMDNEQFF,TGCAGTGCTATGGACAATGAGCAGTTCTTC
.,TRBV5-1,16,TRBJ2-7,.,CASSLGFSGISYEQYF,TGCGCCAGCAGCTTGGGTTTTAGCGGAATCTCCTACGAGCAGTACTTC
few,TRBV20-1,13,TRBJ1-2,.,CSATPGGGGGYTF,TGCAGTGCTACCCCCGGAGGAGGTGGAGGCTACACCTTC
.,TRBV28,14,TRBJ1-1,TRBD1,CASSLTGVATEAFF,TGTGCCAGCAGCCTCACAGGGGTGGCCACTGAAGCTTTCTTT
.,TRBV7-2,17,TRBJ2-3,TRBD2,CASSLRTSGRETDTQYF,TGTGCCAGCAGCCTCAGGACTAGCGGGAGAGAAACAGATACGCAGTATTTT
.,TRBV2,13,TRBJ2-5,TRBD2,CASLDGAGKTQYF,TGTGCCAGCTTGGATGGAGCGGGAAAGACCCAGTACTTC
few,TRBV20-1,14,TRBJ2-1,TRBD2,CSAEREEDCNEQFF,TGCAGTGCAGAGCGGGAGGAAGACTGCAATGAGCAGTTCTTC
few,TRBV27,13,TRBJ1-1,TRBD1,CASSLNRGTEAFF,TGTGCCAGCAGTTTGAACAGGGGGACTGAAGCTTTCTTT
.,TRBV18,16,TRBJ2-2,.,CASSPLGYTNTGELFF,TGTGCCAGCTCACCACTGGGTTATACGAACACCGGGGAGCTGTTTTTT
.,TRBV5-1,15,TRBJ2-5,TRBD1,CASSHGQGDQETQYF,TGCGCCAGCAGCCACGGACAGGGTGACCAAGAGACCCAGTACTTC
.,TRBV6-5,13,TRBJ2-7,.,CASATTRASEQYF,TGTGCCAGCGCCACGACCCGTGCCTCCGAGCAGTACTTC
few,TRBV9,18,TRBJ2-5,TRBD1,CASSKTPTTGGWQETQYF,TGTGCCAGCAGCAAAACACCAACCACAGGGGGCTGGCAAGAGACCCAGTACTTC
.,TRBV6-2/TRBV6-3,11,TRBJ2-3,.,CASSYSNTQYF,TGTGCCAGCAGTTACTCGAATACGCAGTATTTT
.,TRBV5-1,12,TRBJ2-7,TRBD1,CASSPTGVEQYF,TGCGCCAGCAGCCCAACAGGGGTCGAGCAGTACTTC
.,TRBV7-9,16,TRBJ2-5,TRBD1,CASSRRDRGIGETQYF,TGTGCCAGCAGCCGCCGGGACAGGGGAATAGGGGAGACCCAGTACTTC
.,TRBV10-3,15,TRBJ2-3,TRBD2,CAIGGEAGVADTQYF,TGTGCCATCGGGGGGGAGGCGGGAGTCGCAGATACGCAGTATTTT
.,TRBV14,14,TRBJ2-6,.,CASSLRGQFNVLTF,TGTGCCAGCAGCCTGAGAGGGCAGTTCAACGTCCTGACTTTC
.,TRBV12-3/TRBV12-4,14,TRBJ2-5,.,CASSGRYIGETQYF,TGTGCCAGCAGCGGGCGGTATATAGGGGAGACCCAGTACTTC